This T cell receptor beta chain was captured by sequencing in a study of T cell changes during pregnancy in multiple sclerosis. The CDR3 has 15 residues. V was cut by 3 bases and J by 0 bases, with 11 bases left in between. Per the germline V gene, CDR1 is MNHEY and CDR2 is SMNVEV (reference sequence). Profiled with immunoSEQ multiplex PCR; TCRdb holds only in-frame clones, not every one. This repertoire shows over 45,000 clones, roughly 90% found once; its top ten account for 1.9%. The chain joins TRBV27 to TRBJ1-1; the D gene is possibly TRBD1 (6 bases). Specimen: peripheral blood, collected in the first trimester of pregnancy. This clonotype originated in a female donor with multiple sclerosis, enrolled in a pregnancy study. The CDR3: CASSFQGTVNTEAFF. CDR3 in DNA: TGTGCCAGCAGTTTTCAGGGGACGGTGAACACTGAAGCTTTCTTT.